The 9 T cell receptor beta chains below were found in one sample sequenced in a study of cytomegalovirus exposure and HLA in healthy donors (dated by TCRdb to about 2017). The receptor library was made with the immunoSEQ multiplex PCR assay. For the multiplex PCR, a mixture combining 60 forward primers for TCR Vbeta segments and 13 reverse primers for TCR Jbeta segments was used. Sourced from immuneACCESS, this table was stored by TCRdb with only in-frame sequences that have V and J called. A share of the clones is absent; for the studies checked, an unresolved V gene accounts for under half, and the remainder has no known explanation. This sample's table has entries for about 88,000 clones. The top ten clones comprise approximately 5.7% of the sample. The material sequenced was PBMCs. The receptors shown here come from a girl aged 10 to 17 in good health and CMV-seropositive.

This chain connects TRBV7-6 to TRBJ2-2, with D possibly TRBD2 on 5 matching bases. CDR3 length: 17 residues. Trimming took off 0 bases at V and 2 bases at J, with 13 bases between the two ends. Germline CDR1 SGHVS, CDR2 FNYEAQ. The CDR3: CASSLAYGSVNTGELFF. The CDR3 nucleotides read TGTGCCAGCAGCTTAGCGTATGGTAGCGTTAACACCGGGGAGCTGTTTTTT. The full variable domain, with the rest looked up from reference TRBV7-6 and TRBJ2-2, is GAGVSQSPRYKVTKRGQDVALRCDPISGHVSLYWYRQALGQGPEFLTYFNYEAQQDKSGLPNDRFSAERPEGSISTLTIQRTEQRDSAMYRCASSLAYGSVNTGELFFGEGSRLTVL.

V gene TRBV9 combines with J gene TRBJ1-4; D perhaps matches TRBD1 (5 bases). V was cut by 2 bases and J by 4 bases, with 12 bases left in between. The germline gives CDR1 SGDLS, CDR2 YYNGEE. This CDR3 is 15 amino acids long. The CDR3 nucleotides read TGTGCCAGCAGCGTGGGCGGGACGTTTAATGAAAAACTGTTTTTT. Translating it yields CASSVGGTFNEKLFF.

V gene TRBV18 combines with J gene TRBJ2-2; D is ambiguous. Trimming stripped 3 bases from V and 7 bases from J, with 6 bases between. The CDR3 sequence is 12 residues long. CDR1 and CDR2 from the germline V gene are KGHSH and LQKENI. The CDR3, as DNA: TGTGCCAGCTCACCGTCACACGGGGAGCTGTTTTTT. This gives the protein CASSPSHGELFF.

The J gene is TRBJ1-5, the V gene TRBV28; D unclear. With 4 bases removed from V and 3 bases from J, the gap between germline ends came to 4 bases. Germline V gene data show CDR1 as MDHEN and CDR2 as SYDVKM. The CDR3 is made up of 12 amino acids. The CDR3 loop is CASSSPNQPQHF. CDR3 sequence (DNA): TGTGCCAGCAGTTCTCCCAATCAGCCCCAGCATTTT.

This sequence joins TRBV6-6 and TRBJ2-5; no clear D. Per germline, CDR1 MNHNY and CDR2 SVGAGI (reference sequence). Trimming removed 6 bases at V and 5 bases at J, with 7 bases between. The CDR3 contains 11 residues. CDR3 in amino acids: CASSTTETQYF. CDR3 DNA sequence: TGTGCCAGCAGCACAACGGAGACCCAGTACTTC.

V is TRBV9 and J is TRBJ1-1, with no clear D. CDR1 and CDR2 (germline): SGDLS, YYNGEE. The CDR3 spans 13 residues. V was cut by 0 bases and J by 8 bases, with 11 bases left in between. CDR3 nucleotides: TGTGCCAGCAGCGTAGGGCTGTTCACAGAAGCTTTCTTT. This gives the protein CASSVGLFTEAFF.

The chain couples TRBV7-9 to TRBJ1-6; no firm D call. Germline V CDR1 and CDR2: SEHNR, FQNEAQ (reference sequence). The V and J ends lost 6 bases and 7 bases respectively, with 13 bases between them. This CDR3 contains 14 residues. CDR3 region: CASSFHLANSPLHF. In nucleotides, the CDR3 is TGTGCCAGCAGTTTTCACCTAGCCAATTCACCCCTCCACTTT.

This sequence joins TRBV7-2 and TRBJ2-5; 12 positions agree with TRBD2. The CDR3 contains 16 residues. The trim removed 5 bases at V and 2 bases at J, leaving 6 bases unmatched. Germline loops: CDR1 SGHTA, CDR2 FQGNSA. CDR3 bases: TGTGCCAGCAGCCCCCGACTAGCGGGGGAACAAGAGACCCAGTACTTC. Its protein product is CASSPRLAGEQETQYF.

V gene TRBV5-6 combines with J gene TRBJ2-7; 7 bases fit TRBD2. V was clipped by 4 bases and J by 2 bases; unmatched bases: 6. Germline CDR1 is SGHDT and CDR2 is YYEEEE. The CDR3 length is 14 residues. DNA for the CDR3: TGTGCCAGCAGCCACTCTACTAGCGCCTACGAGCAGTACTTC. It yields the protein CASSHSTSAYEQYF.